The source of this T cell receptor beta chain is a study of response to subunit inactivated influenza vaccine. The study's findings and limits: Authors proposed each seasonal influenza vaccination draws in few new T cells.

Each CDR3 protein is one row after TCRdb ran MiXCR on the RT-PCR reads. This sample has roughly 790,000 distinct CDR3 sequences; over 20% occur once, and the top ten carry roughly 10%. V lost 5 bases and J lost 8, with 15 bases in between. CDR3 length: 12 amino acids. Germline V gene lookup returns CDR1 DFQATT and CDR2 SNEGSKA (reference sequence). This clonotype has only a few counts. Antigen: not known. The source material was PBMCs from blood, sampled 4 to 6 days after vaccination. The sequence came from a man in his fifties who received an inactivated influenza vaccine. The rearrangement links TRBV20-1 to TRBJ1-1; D remains unclear. As DNA, the CDR3 is TGCAGTGCTGGTGGAGGGTGGCCCGAAGCTTTCTTT. This translates into CSAGGGWPEAFF.